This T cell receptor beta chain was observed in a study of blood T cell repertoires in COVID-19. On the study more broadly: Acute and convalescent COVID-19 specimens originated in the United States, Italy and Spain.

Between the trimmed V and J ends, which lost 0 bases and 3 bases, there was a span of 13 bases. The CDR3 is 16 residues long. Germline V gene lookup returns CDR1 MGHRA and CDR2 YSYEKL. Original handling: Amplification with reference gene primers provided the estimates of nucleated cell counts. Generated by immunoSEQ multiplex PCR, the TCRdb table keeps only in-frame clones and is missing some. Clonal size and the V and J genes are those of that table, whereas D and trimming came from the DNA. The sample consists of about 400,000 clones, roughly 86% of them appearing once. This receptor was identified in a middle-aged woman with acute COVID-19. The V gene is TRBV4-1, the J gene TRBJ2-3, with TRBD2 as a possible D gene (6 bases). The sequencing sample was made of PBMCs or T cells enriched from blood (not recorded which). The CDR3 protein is CASSQDGTLVTDTQYF. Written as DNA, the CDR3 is TGCGCCAGCAGCCAAGACGGGACTCTTGTGACAGATACGCAGTATTTT.